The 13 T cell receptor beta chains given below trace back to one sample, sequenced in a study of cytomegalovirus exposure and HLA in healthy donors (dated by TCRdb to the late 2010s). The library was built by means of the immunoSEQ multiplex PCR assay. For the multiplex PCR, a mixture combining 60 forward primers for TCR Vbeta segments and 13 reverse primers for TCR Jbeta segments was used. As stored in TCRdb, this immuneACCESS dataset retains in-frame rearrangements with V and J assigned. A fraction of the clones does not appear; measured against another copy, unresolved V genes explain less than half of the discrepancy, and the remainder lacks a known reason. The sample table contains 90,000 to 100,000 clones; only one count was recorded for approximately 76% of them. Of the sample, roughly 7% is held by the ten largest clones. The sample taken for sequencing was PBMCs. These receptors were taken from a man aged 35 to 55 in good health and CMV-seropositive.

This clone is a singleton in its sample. CDR3 loop: CSLIDGVQETQYF. CDR3 bases: TGCAGCCTTATCGACGGGGTCCAAGAGACCCAGTACTTC. The chain has TRBV29-1 and TRBJ2-5; possible D gene TRBD2, 5 bases. The germline CDR1 and CDR2 sequences are SQVTM and ANQGSEA. CDR3 length: 13 residues. The V end was cut by 8 bases, the J end by 1 base, with 14 bases between.

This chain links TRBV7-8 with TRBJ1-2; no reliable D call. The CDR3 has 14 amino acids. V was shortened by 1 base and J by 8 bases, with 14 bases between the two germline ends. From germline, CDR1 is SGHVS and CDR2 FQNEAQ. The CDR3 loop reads CASSLDLGASGYTF. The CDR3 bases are TGTGCCAGCAGCTTAGACCTCGGAGCGTCCGGCTACACCTTC.

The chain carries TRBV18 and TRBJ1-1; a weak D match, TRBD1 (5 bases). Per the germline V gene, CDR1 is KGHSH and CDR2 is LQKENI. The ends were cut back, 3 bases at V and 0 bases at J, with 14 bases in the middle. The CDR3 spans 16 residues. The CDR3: CASSPESGIMNTEAFF. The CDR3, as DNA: TGTGCCAGCTCACCTGAATCAGGGATCATGAACACTGAAGCTTTCTTT.

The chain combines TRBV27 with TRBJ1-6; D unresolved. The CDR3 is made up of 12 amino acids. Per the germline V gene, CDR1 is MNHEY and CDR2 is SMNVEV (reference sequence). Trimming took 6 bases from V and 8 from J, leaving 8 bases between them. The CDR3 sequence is CASRRADSPLHF. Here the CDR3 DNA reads TGTGCCAGCAGGAGGGCGGATTCACCCCTCCACTTT.

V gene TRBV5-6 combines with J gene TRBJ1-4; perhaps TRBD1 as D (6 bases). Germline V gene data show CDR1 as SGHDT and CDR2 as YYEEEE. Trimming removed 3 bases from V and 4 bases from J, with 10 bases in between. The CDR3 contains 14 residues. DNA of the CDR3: TGTGCCAGCAGCTCACAGGGAGTTAATGAAAAACTGTTTTTT. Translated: CASSSQGVNEKLFF.

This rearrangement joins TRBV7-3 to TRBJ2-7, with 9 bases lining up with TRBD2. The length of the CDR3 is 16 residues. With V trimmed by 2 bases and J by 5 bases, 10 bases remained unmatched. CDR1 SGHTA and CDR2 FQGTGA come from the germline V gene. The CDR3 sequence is CASSLGASGGQNEQYF. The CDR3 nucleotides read TGTGCCAGCAGCTTAGGGGCGAGCGGGGGGCAGAACGAGCAGTACTTC.

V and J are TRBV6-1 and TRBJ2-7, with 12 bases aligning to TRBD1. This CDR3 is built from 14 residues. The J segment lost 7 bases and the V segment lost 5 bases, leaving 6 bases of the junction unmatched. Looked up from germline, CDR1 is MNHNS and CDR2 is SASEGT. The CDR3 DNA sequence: TGTGCCAGCAGTACGGGACAGGGGGCGTGGGAGCAGTACTTC. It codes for CASSTGQGAWEQYF.

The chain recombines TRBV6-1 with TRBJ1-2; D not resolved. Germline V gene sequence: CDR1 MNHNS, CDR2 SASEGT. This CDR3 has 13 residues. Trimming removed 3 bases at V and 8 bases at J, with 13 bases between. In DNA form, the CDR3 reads TGTGCCAGCAGTGACCAATTACAGAGCGGCTACACCTTC. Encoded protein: CASSDQLQSGYTF.

CDR3 DNA: TGTGCCAGCAGCCCCGAGGGTGTCTTCTATGGCTACACCTTC. The encoded protein is CASSPEGVFYGYTF. This chain joins TRBV6-6 and TRBJ1-2; D remains unclear. V shed 6 bases and J shed 4 bases, with 15 bases lying between them. CDR1 is MNHNY, CDR2 SVGAGI, per germline (reference sequence). The length of the CDR3 is 14 residues.

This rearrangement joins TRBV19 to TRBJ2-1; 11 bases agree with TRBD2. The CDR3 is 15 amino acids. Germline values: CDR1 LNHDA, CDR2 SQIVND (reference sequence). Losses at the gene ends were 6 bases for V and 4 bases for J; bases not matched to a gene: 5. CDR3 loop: CASRDIAGGYNEQFF. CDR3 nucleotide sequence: TGTGCCAGTAGGGATATAGCGGGAGGGTACAATGAGCAGTTCTTC.

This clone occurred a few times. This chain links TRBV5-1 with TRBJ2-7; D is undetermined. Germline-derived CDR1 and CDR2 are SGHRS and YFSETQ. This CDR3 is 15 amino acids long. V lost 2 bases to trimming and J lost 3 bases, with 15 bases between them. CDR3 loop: CASSLQNSLLYEQYF. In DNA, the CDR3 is TGCGCCAGCAGCTTACAGAATTCCCTTCTCTACGAGCAGTACTTC.

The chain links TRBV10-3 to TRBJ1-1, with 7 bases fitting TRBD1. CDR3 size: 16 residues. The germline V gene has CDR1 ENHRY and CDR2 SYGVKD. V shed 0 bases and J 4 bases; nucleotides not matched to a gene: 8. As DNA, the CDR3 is TGTGCCATCAGTGAGTCCCCAGGGGGTCGGGGCACTGAAGCTTTCTTT. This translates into CAISESPGGRGTEAFF.

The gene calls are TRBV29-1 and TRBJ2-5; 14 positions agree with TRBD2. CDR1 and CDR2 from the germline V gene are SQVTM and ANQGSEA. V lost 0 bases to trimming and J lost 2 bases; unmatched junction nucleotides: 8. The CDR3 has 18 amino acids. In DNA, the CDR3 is TGCAGCGTTGAAGATCAGACTAGCGGGGGGGCCGTTCAAGAGACCCAGTACTTC. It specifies CSVEDQTSGGAVQETQYF.